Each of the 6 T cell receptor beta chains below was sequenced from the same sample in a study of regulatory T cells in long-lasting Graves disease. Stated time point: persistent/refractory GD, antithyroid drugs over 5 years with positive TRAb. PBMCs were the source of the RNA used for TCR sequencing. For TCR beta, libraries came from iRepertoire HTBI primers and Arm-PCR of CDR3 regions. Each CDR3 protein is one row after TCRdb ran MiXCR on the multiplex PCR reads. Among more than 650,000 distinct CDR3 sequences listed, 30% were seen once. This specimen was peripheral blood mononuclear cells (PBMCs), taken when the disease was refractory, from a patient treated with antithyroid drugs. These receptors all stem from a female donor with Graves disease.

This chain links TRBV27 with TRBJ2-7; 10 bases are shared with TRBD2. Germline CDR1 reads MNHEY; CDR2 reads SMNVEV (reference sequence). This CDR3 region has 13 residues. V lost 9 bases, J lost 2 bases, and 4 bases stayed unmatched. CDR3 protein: CASGLAETYEQYF. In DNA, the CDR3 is TGTGCCAGTGGACTAGCGGAGACCTACGAGCAGTACTTC.

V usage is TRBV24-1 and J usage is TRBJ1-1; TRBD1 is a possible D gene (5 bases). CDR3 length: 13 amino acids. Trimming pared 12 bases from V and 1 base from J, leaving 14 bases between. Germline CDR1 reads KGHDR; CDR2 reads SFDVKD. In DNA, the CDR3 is TGTGCCGCGTCGAGGGGACCGAACACTGAAGCTTTCTTT. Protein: CAASRGPNTEAFF.

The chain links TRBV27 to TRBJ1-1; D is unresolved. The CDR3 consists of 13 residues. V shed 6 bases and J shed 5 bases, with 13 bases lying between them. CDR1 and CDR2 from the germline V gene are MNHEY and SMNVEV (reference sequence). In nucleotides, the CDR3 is TGTGCCAGCAGCTCCGGACCCAGGACTGAAGCTTTCTTT. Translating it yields CASSSGPRTEAFF.

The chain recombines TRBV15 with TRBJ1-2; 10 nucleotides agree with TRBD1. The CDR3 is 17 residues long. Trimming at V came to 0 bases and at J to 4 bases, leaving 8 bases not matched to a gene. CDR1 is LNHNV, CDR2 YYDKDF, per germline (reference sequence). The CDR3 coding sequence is TGTGCCACCAGCAGAGATTCAGTTGGGACAGGGGCCTATGGCTACACCTTC. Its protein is CATSRDSVGTGAYGYTF.

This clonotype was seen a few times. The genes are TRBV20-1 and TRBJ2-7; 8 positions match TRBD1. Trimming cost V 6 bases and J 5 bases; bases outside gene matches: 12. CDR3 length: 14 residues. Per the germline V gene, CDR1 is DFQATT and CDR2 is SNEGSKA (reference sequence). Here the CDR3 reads CSANTGTGLDEQYF. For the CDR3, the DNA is TGCAGTGCCAATACCGGGACAGGTCTCGACGAGCAGTACTTC.

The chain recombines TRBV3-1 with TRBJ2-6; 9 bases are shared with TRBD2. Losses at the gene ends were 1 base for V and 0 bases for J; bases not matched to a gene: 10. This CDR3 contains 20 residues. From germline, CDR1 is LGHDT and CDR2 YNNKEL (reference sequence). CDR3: CASSQALGLARSSGANVLTF. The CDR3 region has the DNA TGTGCCAGCAGCCAAGCCCTTGGACTAGCGAGAAGCTCTGGGGCCAACGTCCTGACTTTC. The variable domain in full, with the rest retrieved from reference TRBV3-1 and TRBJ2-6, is DTAVSQTPKYLVTQMGNDKSIKCEQNLGHDTMYWYKQDSKKFLKIMFSYNNKELIINETVPNRFSPKSPDKAHLNLHINSLELGDSAVYFCASSQALGLARSSGANVLTFGAGSRLTVL.